Presented here are 21 T cell receptor beta chains from one specimen sequenced in a study of CD4+ T cells in melanoma. Using immunoSEQ multiplex PCR, the repertoire was profiled, and TCRdb retains in-frame clones only, with some absent. The repertoire has over 5,000 clones, 68% of them found once; the top ten carry less than 30%. Sequencing was done on a sample of cells from a culture (not recorded whether cultured in vitro). These receptors came from a human donor with melanoma.

In nucleotides, the CDR3 is TGTGCCAGTAGTATCGGACTAGCGCCCTTGCCCCAGTACTTC. Its protein is CASSIGLAPLPQYF. The genes are TRBV19 and TRBJ2-5; 9 positions match TRBD2. CDR3 size: 14 residues. The junction had 8 bases not matched to a gene; V was cut back by 3 bases and J by 9 bases. Germline CDR1 LNHDA, CDR2 SQIVND (reference sequence).

The rearrangement joins TRBV18 to TRBJ2-7; 8 bases line up with TRBD1. With 3 bases clipped from V and 2 bases from J, the junction kept 18 bases outside the gene matches. Germline V gene data show CDR1 as KGHSH and CDR2 as LQKENI. This CDR3 region has 19 residues. The CDR3 spells CASSPLGQGESVSTYEQYF. DNA of the CDR3: TGTGCCAGCTCACCCTTAGGACAGGGCGAAAGCGTAAGCACCTACGAGCAGTACTTC.

By share, this clone ranks as medium-sized. The V gene is TRBV6-4, the J gene TRBJ1-1; D might be TRBD1 (5 bases). Deletions cut 2 bases from V and 4 bases from J, with 11 bases between. Germline lookup yields CDR1 MRHNA and CDR2 SNTAGT. CDR3 length equals 14 residues. CDR3 region: CASSDGGPGTEAFF. CDR3 coding DNA: TGTGCCAGCAGTGACGGGGGTCCGGGCACTGAAGCTTTCTTT.

A remark on this clone: The junction and the germline gene differ at one end; a read error may be behind it. V gene TRBV7-7 combines with J gene TRBJ2-2; 12 bases line up with TRBD2. Germline V gives CDR1 SSHAT, CDR2 FNYEAQ (reference sequence). The CDR3 is 16 residues long. The DNA of the CDR3 is TGTGCTAGCAGCGCTACTAGCGGGGGGTACACCGGGGAGCTGTTTTTT. This gives the protein CASSATSGGYTGELFF.

This clone was seen more than once but under ten times. The chain has TRBV15 and TRBJ2-1; D possibly uses TRBD1 or TRBD2 (5 bases each). Germline V CDR1 and CDR2: LNHNV, YYDKDF (reference sequence). The CDR3 has 16 amino acids. V lost 1 base and J lost 0, with 10 bases in between. The CDR3 sequence is CATSRGLGVSYNEQFF. As DNA, the CDR3 is TGTGCCACCAGCAGAGGTTTGGGGGTCTCCTACAATGAGCAGTTCTTC.

This clone is labeled as medium-sized. V gene TRBV6-1 combines with J gene TRBJ2-7; D uncertain. The germline V gene has CDR1 MNHNS and CDR2 SASEGT. The CDR3 extends over 13 amino acids. The ends were cut back, 0 bases at V and 3 bases at J, with 6 bases in the middle. The CDR3 sequence: CASSEAGFYEQYF. The CDR3 DNA is TGTGCCAGCAGTGAAGCGGGATTCTACGAGCAGTACTTC.

This clone was observed a few times. The chain employs TRBV29-1 and TRBJ2-7; 14 nucleotides align to TRBD2. With V trimmed by 6 bases and J by 6 bases, 7 bases remained unmatched. Germline V gene lookup returns CDR1 SQVTM and CDR2 ANQGSEA. The CDR3 extends over 14 amino acids. The CDR3: CSVWGTSGGSEQYF. The CDR3 DNA is TGCAGCGTCTGGGGGACTAGCGGGGGCTCCGAGCAGTACTTC.

This clone has a handful of counts. The genes are TRBV30 and TRBJ1-2, with D perhaps matching TRBD1 (5 bases). Germline V gives CDR1 GTSNPN, CDR2 SVGIG (reference sequence). The CDR3 runs 12 residues. Trimming removed 4 bases from V and 6 bases from J, with 12 bases in between. The CDR3 sequence is CAWITGTDGYTF. In nucleotides, the CDR3 is TGTGCCTGGATCACCGGGACGGATGGCTACACCTTC.

The chain joins TRBV24-1 to TRBJ2-7, with 13 bases identical to TRBD2. The CDR3 is 18 amino acids. Trimming took 2 bases from V and 1 from J; bases not matched to a gene: 7. Per the germline V gene, CDR1 is KGHDR and CDR2 is SFDVKD. The DNA for the CDR3 is TGTGCCACCAGTGATTCCCAACTAGCGGGGGGGTCGTCCTACGAGCAGTACTTC. It codes for CATSDSQLAGGSSYEQYF.

This clone is medium-sized. The chain has TRBV6-5 and TRBJ1-1; no clear D gene. Per the germline V gene, CDR1 is MNHEY and CDR2 is SVGAGI. The CDR3 totals 15 residues. With 0 bases removed from V and 1 base from J, the gap between germline ends came to 9 bases. This CDR3 reads CASSYSPRSNTEAFF. CDR3 nucleotides: TGTGCCAGCAGTTACTCCCCACGGTCGAACACTGAAGCTTTCTTT.

V and J are TRBV28 and TRBJ1-5, with TRBD1 matching over 8 bases. The CDR3 sequence is 14 residues long. The V gene end was trimmed by 6 bases and the J gene end by 3 bases; junction bases not matched to a gene: 4. Germline V gene sequence: CDR1 MDHEN, CDR2 SYDVKM. The CDR3 nucleotides are TGTGCCAGCAGCAGGGACAGGTTCAATCAGCCCCAGCATTTT. The encoded protein is CASSRDRFNQPQHF. Looking up the rest from reference TRBV28 and TRBJ1-5 gives the full variable domain: DVKVTQSSRYLVKRTGEKVFLECVQDMDHENMFWYRQDPGLGLRLIYFSYDVKMKEKGDIPEGYSVSREKKERFSLILESASTNQTSMYLCASSRDRFNQPQHFGDGTRLSIL.

This clone is medium-sized (0.01 to 0.1%) within its sample. The chain recombines TRBV27 with TRBJ1-1; D is ambiguous. V was trimmed by 1 base and J by 10 bases, leaving 13 bases between them. CDR1 and CDR2 from the germline V gene are MNHEY and SMNVEV (reference sequence). CDR3 length equals 13 residues. In DNA form, the CDR3 reads TGTGCCAGCAGTTTATACGCAGGTGGTAGAGCTTTCTTT. Protein: CASSLYAGGRAFF.

This clone was seen a handful of times. This chain links TRBV15 with TRBJ2-1; no clear D gene. Per the germline V gene, CDR1 is LNHNV and CDR2 is YYDKDF (reference sequence). This CDR3 contains 14 residues. Trimming took 8 bases from V and 7 from J, leaving 18 bases between them. CDR3 in DNA: TGTGCCACCCGTGAGGAAAAAAAAGGGAATGAGCAGTTCTTC. Translated, it gives CATREEKKGNEQFF.

This sequence joins TRBV3-1 (or the pseudogene TRBV3-2) and TRBJ2-5; possible D gene TRBD2, 6 bases. Trimming shortened V by 8 bases and J by 3 bases, and 7 bases separated the two germline ends. This CDR3 is built from 11 residues. Germline-derived CDR1 and CDR2 are LGHDT and YNNKEL (reference sequence). CDR3 nucleotides: TGTGCCAGCGGAGGGGAAGAGACCCAGTACTTC. It codes for CASGGEETQYF.

The V gene is TRBV6-5, the J gene TRBJ1-1; 8 bases map to TRBD1. Per the germline V gene, CDR1 is MNHEY and CDR2 is SVGAGI. The CDR3 has 11 residues. Trimming took 8 bases from V and 4 from J; bases not matched to a gene: 0. The CDR3 DNA reads as TGTGCCAGCGGACAGGGCACTGAAGCTTTCTTT. Its protein is CASGQGTEAFF.

This chain links TRBV19 with TRBJ2-7; 7 bases map to TRBD1. Germline V gene lookup returns CDR1 LNHDA and CDR2 SQIVND (reference sequence). The CDR3 is 16 amino acids. V was pared by 5 bases and J by 0 bases, with 10 bases of the junction left unmatched. The CDR3 loop reads CASSPWGQLSSYEQYF. The CDR3 DNA reads TGTGCCAGTAGTCCGTGGGGACAGCTAAGCTCCTACGAGCAGTACTTC. Supplemented by reference TRBV19 and TRBJ2-7, the full variable domain reads DGGITQSPKYLFRKEGQNVTLSCEQNLNHDAMYWYRQDPGQGLRLIYYSQIVNDFQKGDIAEGYSVSREKKESFPLTVTSAQKNPTAFYLCASSPWGQLSSYEQYFGPGTRLTVT.

The chain carries TRBV13 and TRBJ2-1, with D maybe TRBD2 (6 bases). From germline, CDR1 is PRHDT and CDR2 FYEKMQ (reference sequence). Trimming took off 1 base at V and 8 bases at J, with 18 bases between the two ends. This CDR3 region has 16 residues. The CDR3 region has the DNA TGTGCCAGCAGCTTAGCCGGACTAACCCCCTGGGATGAGCAGTTCTTC. Amino acids: CASSLAGLTPWDEQFF.

This chain uses TRBV24-1 with TRBJ2-7; no clear D gene. Germline CDR1 KGHDR, CDR2 SFDVKD. V was pared by 3 bases and J by 6 bases, with 8 bases between. The CDR3 contains 12 residues. The CDR3 bases are TGTGCCACCAGTGATAACAGTCTCGAGCAGTACTTC. This codes for CATSDNSLEQYF.

This clone has just one count. The chain has TRBV5-1 and TRBJ1-1; D is perhaps TRBD1 (5 bases). Germline values: CDR1 SGHRS, CDR2 YFSETQ. CDR3 length equals 16 residues. Deletions cut 3 bases from V and 0 bases from J, with 15 bases between. The CDR3 DNA follows: TGCGCCAGCAGCTCGGACATACATACCATGAACACTGAAGCTTTCTTT. Translating it yields CASSSDIHTMNTEAFF.

V is TRBV4-1 and J is TRBJ1-2; perhaps TRBD1 as D (5 bases). The CDR3 is made up of 15 amino acids. The germline V gene encodes CDR1 MGHRA and CDR2 YSYEKL. Trimming pared 4 bases from V and 4 bases from J, leaving 16 bases between. CDR3 sequence reads: CASSPQVGEFYGYTF. CDR3 DNA sequence: TGCGCCAGCAGCCCCCAGGTGGGGGAATTCTATGGCTACACCTTC.

The V and J genes are TRBV27 and TRBJ1-2, with 8 bases aligning to TRBD1. V trimming: 5 bases; J trimming: 5 bases; junction bases outside the gene matches: 7. CDR1 is MNHEY and CDR2 is SMNVEV in the germline V gene (reference sequence). CDR3 length: 14 amino acids. CDR3 in DNA: TGTGCCAGCAGTCGGACAGGGTCGTGGTATGGCTACACCTTC. It translates to CASSRTGSWYGYTF.